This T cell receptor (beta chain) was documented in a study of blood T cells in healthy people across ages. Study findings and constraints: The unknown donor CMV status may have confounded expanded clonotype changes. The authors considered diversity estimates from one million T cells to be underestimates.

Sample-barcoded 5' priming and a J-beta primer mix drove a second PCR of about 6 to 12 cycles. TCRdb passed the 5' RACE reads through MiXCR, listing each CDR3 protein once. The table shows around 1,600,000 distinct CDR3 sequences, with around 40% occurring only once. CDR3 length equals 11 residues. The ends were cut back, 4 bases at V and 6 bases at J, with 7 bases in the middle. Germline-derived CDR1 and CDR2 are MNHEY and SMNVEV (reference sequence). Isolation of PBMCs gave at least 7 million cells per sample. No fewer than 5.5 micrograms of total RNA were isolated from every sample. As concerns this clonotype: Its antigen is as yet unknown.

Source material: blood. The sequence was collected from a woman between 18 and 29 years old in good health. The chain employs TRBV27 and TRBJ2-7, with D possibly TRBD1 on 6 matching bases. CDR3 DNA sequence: TGTGCCAGCAGTTCAGGGGTCGAGCAGTACTTC. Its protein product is CASSSGVEQYF.